The clone carrying this T cell receptor beta chain has just a few counts. The record originates from a study of blood T cells in healthy people across ages. The CDR3 runs to 16 residues. The germline V gene has CDR1 SGHTA and CDR2 FQGNSA. V shed 1 base and J 6 bases; nucleotides not matched to a gene: 7. Primers used in a second PCR of roughly 7 to 12 cycles were a sample-barcoded 5' primer and a J-beta primer mix. Using its own MiXCR run on the 5' RACE reads, TCRdb lists one record per CDR3 protein. The sample lists about 620,000 distinct CDR3 sequences; more than 45% were seen once. J is TRBJ2-2 and V is TRBV7-2, with 8 positions matching TRBD2. This receptor was taken from a woman aged 80 or over in good health. The sequencing sample was made of blood. The chain's CDR3 is CASSLDAGGRAGELFF. For the CDR3, the DNA is TGTGCCAGCAGCTTAGATGCGGGAGGAAGGGCCGGGGAGCTGTTTTTT. Together with reference TRBV7-2 and TRBJ2-2, the CDR3 gives the full variable domain: GAGVSQSPSNKVTEKGKDVELRCDPISGHTALYWYRQSLGQGLEFLIYFQGNSAPDKSGLPSDRFSAERTGGSVSTLTIQRTQQEDSAVYLCASSLDAGGRAGELFFGEGSRLTVL.